Following are 3 T cell receptor beta chains from one sample sequenced in a study of cytomegalovirus exposure and HLA in healthy donors. Assay used: immunoSEQ multiplex PCR; TCRdb lists only in-frame clones, some missing. Altogether some 150,000 clones are present, more than 75% being singletons, with the ten largest covering 2.5% to 3%. The sample taken for sequencing was PBMCs. The receptor set was obtained from a man between 18 and 29 years old in good health and CMV-seronegative.

V and J are TRBV7-9 and TRBJ2-1, with 7 positions matching TRBD2. Losses at the gene ends were 5 bases for V and 8 bases for J; bases not matched to a gene: 12. This CDR3 has 15 residues. The V gene's germline CDR1 is SEHNR and CDR2 FQNEAQ (reference sequence). The CDR3 DNA reads as TGTGCCAGCAGCCTACGGGGCGGGAGTCGGGATGAGCAGTTCTTC. Encoded protein: CASSLRGGSRDEQFF.

The chain joins TRBV9 to TRBJ1-1; D is unclear. The V gene lost 3 bases and the J gene lost 7 bases, with 16 bases spanning the gap. CDR1 SGDLS and CDR2 YYNGEE come from the germline V gene. The CDR3 totals 14 residues. CDR3 nucleotides: TGTGCCAGCAGCGAACCACTGGCGGGATTTGAAGCTTTCTTT. This codes for CASSEPLAGFEAFF.

This clone has only one observation. The gene calls are TRBV4-1 and TRBJ2-1, with TRBD1 as a possible D gene (6 bases). Germline lookup yields CDR1 MGHRA and CDR2 YSYEKL. The V and J ends lost 1 base and 6 bases respectively, with 16 bases between them. The CDR3 sequence is 16 residues long. The CDR3 loop reads CASSQGTASASNEQFF. CDR3 nucleotides: TGCGCCAGCAGCCAAGGGACAGCCTCAGCCAGCAATGAGCAGTTCTTC.